What follows describes a single T cell receptor beta chain. Noted treatment: oral pan-JAK inhibitor, 5-10 mg twice daily. This entry belongs to a study of CD8+ T cells in alopecia areata. Study-wide context: Oral tofacitinib (5 to 10 mg twice daily) was administered to treated patients.

Isolated RNA was reverse transcribed into cDNA used as the sequencing template. The method was immunoSEQ multiplex PCR; TCRdb's version includes in-frame clones alone and lacks a portion of them. Of about 200,000 clones listed, more than 50% are singletons. CDR3 length: 15 amino acids. The ends lost 1 base at V and 7 bases at J; junction bases unmatched: 4. Germline CDR1 is LGHNA and CDR2 is YSLEER. The chain is built from TRBV4-3 and TRBJ1-6; 7 nucleotides agree with TRBD1. The source is a human donor with alopecia areata. The sample consisted of CD4+ T cells sorted from blood, taken at week 24, from a patient treated with tofacitinib. DNA of the CDR3: TGCGCCAGCAGCCAAGGGGGACAGAAAAATTCACCCCTCCACTTT. It encodes CASSQGGQKNSPLHF.